These 15 T cell receptor beta chains came from one sample sequenced in a study of regulatory and conventional T cells in RAG deficiency. Using immunoSEQ multiplex PCR, the repertoire was profiled, and TCRdb retains in-frame clones only, with some absent. The repertoire includes 25,000 to 35,000 clones, approximately 96% of them detected once, and under 0.45% sits in the top ten. Conventional CD4+ T cells were sorted from blood as CD25-low CD127-high cells. Another study also made use of these data, one on regulatory T cells. Turning to that study: Primers: 52 TRBV forward and 13 TRBJ reverse.

The sequencing input was CD25- CD4+ T cells sorted from blood. The origin of the receptors is a human donor in good health.

This chain links TRBV30 with TRBJ2-3; D perhaps matches TRBD1 (5 bases). The CDR3 is made up of 14 amino acids. The V end was cut by 4 bases, the J end by 3 bases, with 14 bases between. The germline gives CDR1 GTSNPN, CDR2 SVGIG (reference sequence). CDR3 sequence (DNA): TGTGCCTGGACAGGGCTGGAAGTGACAGATACGCAGTATTTT. Its translation: CAWTGLEVTDTQYF.

This clone came up once. V gene TRBV30 combines with J gene TRBJ2-5; 11 bases are shared with TRBD2. Germline V lookup: CDR1 GTSNPN, CDR2 SVGIG (reference sequence). J gave up 3 bases and V 7 bases, and 4 bases lay outside the gene matches. This CDR3 region has 13 residues. The chain's CDR3 is CASTTSGEETQYF. The CDR3 region has the DNA TGTGCCTCTACGACTAGCGGGGAAGAGACCCAGTACTTC.

The V call is TRBV15, the J call TRBJ2-7; a weak D match, TRBD1 (6 bases). CDR1 LNHNV and CDR2 YYDKDF come from the germline V gene (reference sequence). CDR3 size: 13 residues. V dropped 4 bases and J dropped 6 bases, with 13 bases sitting between them. The CDR3 sequence is CATSTGDPTEQYF. The CDR3 DNA reads TGTGCCACCAGCACAGGGGATCCCACCGAGCAGTACTTC.

This chain connects TRBV6-1 to TRBJ1-4; 8 bases are a match to TRBD1. Trimming took 6 bases from V and 5 from J; bases not matched to a gene: 2. Per germline, CDR1 MNHNS and CDR2 SASEGT. This CDR3 region has 13 residues. CDR3 nucleotides: TGTGCCAGCAGAAGGGACAGGAATGAAAAACTGTTTTTT. Translating gives CASRRDRNEKLFF.

The V call is TRBV2, the J call TRBJ2-2; 7 nucleotides align to TRBD1. V was clipped by 5 bases and J by 6 bases; unmatched bases: 9. Germline CDR1 is SNHLY and CDR2 is FYNNEI. The CDR3 runs 15 residues. In DNA form, the CDR3 reads TGTGCCAGCAGTTGGGACAGCCCCGGCTCCGGGGAGCTGTTTTTT. It codes for CASSWDSPGSGELFF.

Concerning this clone: At one of its ends the junction is not consistent with the germline gene, which may arise from a read error. The rearrangement joins TRBV13 to TRBJ2-3; tentative D call: TRBD1 (5 bases). The length of the CDR3 is 12 residues. Germline-derived CDR1 and CDR2 are PRHDT and FYEKMQ (reference sequence). This chain's CDR3 is CASRQSTGTFHF. CDR3 in DNA: TGTGCCAGCAGACAGAGTACAGGAACTTTCCATTTT.

The chain employs TRBV7-2 and TRBJ2-4; D gene uncertain. Germline lookup yields CDR1 SGHTA and CDR2 FQGNSA. This CDR3 has 12 residues. Trimming removed 3 bases from V and 9 bases from J, with 9 bases in between. This CDR3 reads CASSLLPGIQYF. In DNA form, the CDR3 reads TGTGCCAGCAGCTTGCTCCCCGGCATTCAGTACTTC.

This sequence joins TRBV9 and TRBJ2-1; D call uncertain. CDR3 length: 16 amino acids. Germline V gene data show CDR1 as SGDLS and CDR2 as YYNGEE. The V and J ends lost 4 bases and 4 bases respectively, with 18 bases between them. The CDR3 DNA reads TGTGCCAGCAGCCCCCCTCGAGATAGCCGATACAATGAGCAGTTCTTC. Residues: CASSPPRDSRYNEQFF.

The genes are TRBV5-1 and TRBJ2-1; tentative D call: TRBD1 (6 bases). Germline V lookup: CDR1 SGHRS, CDR2 YFSETQ. V lost 1 base to trimming and J lost 8 bases, with 13 bases between them. The CDR3 runs to 14 residues. CDR3 nucleotides: TGCGCCAGCAGCTTGAGAACAGGGTTCGATGAGCAGTTCTTC. Amino acids: CASSLRTGFDEQFF.

V gene TRBV6-1 combines with J gene TRBJ1-2; D is possibly TRBD1 (6 bases). Per the germline V gene, CDR1 is MNHNS and CDR2 is SASEGT. This CDR3 comprises 12 residues. Trimming took off 10 bases at V and 2 bases at J, with 11 bases between the two ends. CDR3 loop: CATRTVNYGYTF. The CDR3 DNA is TGTGCCACCAGGACAGTCAACTATGGCTACACCTTC.

The chain carries TRBV7-2 and TRBJ1-3; TRBD1 matches 9 bases. The CDR3 length is 16 residues. Germline V gene sequence: CDR1 SGHTA, CDR2 FQGNSA. J was trimmed by 4 bases and V by 8 bases; bases with no gene match: 12. The CDR3 nucleotides are TGTGCCAGCGGATTGCAGACAGGGGGTCCAGGAAACACCATATATTTT. This gives the protein CASGLQTGGPGNTIYF.

The chain carries TRBV7-2 and TRBJ2-5; D is ambiguous. CDR1 SGHTA and CDR2 FQGNSA come from the germline V gene. V lost 1 base to trimming and J lost 4 bases, with 7 bases between them. The CDR3 is 13 residues long. The CDR3 loop reads CASSLGVRETQYF. Written as DNA, the CDR3 is TGTGCCAGCAGCTTAGGCGTCCGAGAGACCCAGTACTTC.

The chain has TRBV30 and TRBJ1-5; 10 bases agree with TRBD1. The CDR3 has 15 residues. Trimming took 2 bases from V and 1 from J; bases not matched to a gene: 2. Germline V gene lookup returns CDR1 GTSNPN and CDR2 SVGIG (reference sequence). The CDR3 DNA follows: TGTGCCTGGAGTCTGGGACAGGGGAGCAATCAGCCCCAGCATTTT. It specifies CAWSLGQGSNQPQHF.

The chain carries TRBV7-6 and TRBJ2-1; TRBD2 agrees at 10 bases. V lost 0 bases and J lost 13; bases outside the gene matches: 9. The CDR3 length is 15 residues. CDR1 is SGHVS and CDR2 is FNYEAQ in the germline V gene. This chain's CDR3 is CASSLASGGAVPQFF. CDR3 coding DNA: TGTGCCAGCAGCTTAGCGAGCGGGGGGGCCGTGCCTCAGTTCTTC.

This sequence joins TRBV5-6 and TRBJ1-2; D is ambiguous. V dropped 0 bases and J dropped 7 bases, with 10 bases sitting between them. Germline V gene sequence: CDR1 SGHDT, CDR2 YYEEEE. CDR3 length: 13 residues. CDR3 in DNA: TGTGCCAGCAGCTTGGGCCATCGGTCTGGCTACACCTTC. This codes for CASSLGHRSGYTF. Filled out from reference TRBV5-6 and TRBJ1-2, the complete variable domain reads DAGVTQSPTHLIKTRGQQVTLRCSPKSGHDTVSWYQQALGQGPQFIFQYYEEEERQRGNFPDRFSGHQFPNYSSELNVNALLLGDSALYLCASSLGHRSGYTFGSGTRLTVV.